A single T cell receptor beta chain is shown here with its context. Its antigen remains unidentified. The CDR3 has 16 amino acids. Losses at the gene ends were 4 bases for V and 1 base for J; bases not matched to a gene: 8. CDR1 SGHDT and CDR2 YYEEEE come from the germline V gene. With 60 Vbeta and 13 Jbeta primers, the PCR was carried out. Profiled with immunoSEQ multiplex PCR; TCRdb holds only in-frame clones, not every one. Among about 140,000 clones listed, 70% to 80% were seen once. The data belong to a study of cytomegalovirus exposure and HLA in healthy donors. Overall study results and limits: An analysis was carried out later, and it reportedly showed fewer N-insertions in an Asian-associated ancestry cluster than the roughly 670-donor mean. DRB1 showed the most TCR associations and HLA-C the fewest in a later analysis, as rates varied by HLA locus. In a later analysis, fewer than 20,000 TCR beta sequences were associated with HLA alleles at 0.05 false discovery rate. An assumption of roughly uniform sequencing depth across donors underlay the presence/absence analyses.

The source of this sequence is a female donor in good health and CMV-seronegative. The chain is built from TRBV5-6 and TRBJ2-3; TRBD2 matches at 8 bases. The sample taken for sequencing was PBMCs. The CDR3 sequence: CASSLTLTSGTDTQYF. In nucleotides, the CDR3 is TGTGCCAGCAGCCTCACCCTGACTAGCGGCACAGATACGCAGTATTTT.